These 8 T cell receptor beta chains were all obtained from the same sample, sequenced in a study of immune cell composition in non-small cell lung cancer. Only in-frame clones appear in the TCRdb table, and some are missing; sequencing was by immunoSEQ multiplex PCR. This table holds approximately 9,000 clones, around three quarters found once. Sample: lung tumor tissue. These receptors were collected from a human donor with non-small cell lung cancer.

This clone was counted between two and nine times. The chain employs TRBV5-6 and TRBJ1-2; 10 bases match TRBD1. The germline V gene has CDR1 SGHDT and CDR2 YYEEEE. The CDR3 is 14 amino acids. V dropped 5 bases and J dropped 6; count of bases not matched to a gene: 7. The CDR3 here is CASSLQTGGNGYTF. The DNA for the CDR3 is TGTGCCAGCAGTCTCCAGACAGGGGGCAATGGCTACACCTTC.

The rearrangement uses TRBV7-6 and TRBJ2-7, with TRBD2 identical over 7 bases. CDR1 and CDR2 (germline): SGHVS, FNYEAQ. The CDR3 spans 13 residues. Trimming removed 5 bases from V and 2 bases from J; junction bases left unmatched: 3. The CDR3 nucleotides are TGTGCCAGCAGCCGCGGGAGCGCCTACGAGCAGTACTTC. Protein product: CASSRGSAYEQYF.

This clone was picked up a small number of times. This chain joins TRBV27 and TRBJ1-5, with D possibly being TRBD1 (6 bases). This CDR3 is built from 14 residues. The V end lost 5 bases, the J end lost 0 bases, and 8 bases lay between the germline ends. In germline, CDR1 is MNHEY, CDR2 SMNVEV (reference sequence). The DNA for the CDR3 is TGTGCCAGCAGTCACAGGGATAGCAATCAGCCCCAGCATTTT. This gives the protein CASSHRDSNQPQHF.

The chain carries TRBV18 and TRBJ1-3; 7 nucleotides line up with TRBD1. This CDR3 has 15 residues. Trimming took 2 bases from V and 2 from J; bases not matched to a gene: 3. Per germline, CDR1 KGHSH and CDR2 LQKENI. The CDR3 sequence: CASSPDRVTGNTIYF. In nucleotides, the CDR3 is TGTGCCAGCTCACCAGACAGGGTAACTGGAAACACCATATATTTT.

This clone occurred a few times. This chain joins TRBV7-9 and TRBJ1-1; D uncertain. CDR3 length: 11 residues. CDR1 is SEHNR, CDR2 FQNEAQ, per germline (reference sequence). Trimming shortened V by 5 bases and J by 5 bases, and 6 bases separated the two germline ends. CDR3 coding DNA: TGTGCCAGCAGCCACTCGACTGAAGCTTTCTTT. Its translation is CASSHSTEAFF.

The chain recombines TRBV4-3 with TRBJ1-2; D possibly corresponds to TRBD1 (6 bases). The CDR3 is 15 amino acids. V was cut by 1 base and J by 2 bases, with 11 bases left in between. Germline values: CDR1 LGHNA, CDR2 YSLEER. In DNA form, the CDR3 reads TGCGCCAGCAGCCAAGCCCGGGGGCAAAACTATGGCTACACCTTC. Protein product: CASSQARGQNYGYTF.

The chain joins TRBV19 to TRBJ2-3; 13 nucleotides match TRBD2. The germline V gene encodes CDR1 LNHDA and CDR2 SQIVND (reference sequence). The CDR3 has 15 amino acids. V dropped 5 bases and J dropped 1; count of bases not matched to a gene: 0. The CDR3: CASSGTSGGTDTQYF. CDR3 bases: TGTGCCAGTAGTGGGACTAGCGGGGGCACAGATACGCAGTATTTT.

This clone was detected only a few times. The J gene is TRBJ2-3, the V gene TRBV4-1; D is undetermined. The V end lost 1 base, the J end lost 0 bases, and 11 bases lay between the germline ends. The CDR3 contains 16 residues. CDR1 and CDR2 (germline): MGHRA, YSYEKL. The CDR3 DNA sequence: TGCGCCAGCAGCCAAGGCCGTAGGACCAGCACAGATACGCAGTATTTT. Translated: CASSQGRRTSTDTQYF.